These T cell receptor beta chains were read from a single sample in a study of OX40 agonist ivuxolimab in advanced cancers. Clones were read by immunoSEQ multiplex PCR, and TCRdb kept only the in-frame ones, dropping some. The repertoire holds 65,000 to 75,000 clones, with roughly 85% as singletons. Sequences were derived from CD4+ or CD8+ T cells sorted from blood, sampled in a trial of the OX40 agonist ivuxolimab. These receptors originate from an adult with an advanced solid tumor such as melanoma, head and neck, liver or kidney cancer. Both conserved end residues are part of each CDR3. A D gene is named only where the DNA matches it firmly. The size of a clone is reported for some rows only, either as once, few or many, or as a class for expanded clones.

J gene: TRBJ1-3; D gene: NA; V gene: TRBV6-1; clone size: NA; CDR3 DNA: TGTGCCAGCAGTGCCCAGGGGACCAGCGCTGGAAACACCATATATTTT; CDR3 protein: CASSAQGTSAGNTIYF
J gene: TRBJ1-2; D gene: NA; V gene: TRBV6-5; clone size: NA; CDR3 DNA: TGTGCCAGCAGCGGCAGCCACTATGGCTACACCTTC; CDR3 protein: CASSGSHYGYTF
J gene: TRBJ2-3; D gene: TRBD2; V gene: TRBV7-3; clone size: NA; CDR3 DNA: TGTGCCAGCAGCTCCGGACAAGTTAGCGGGGGGGCGTCAGATACGCAGTATTTT; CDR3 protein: CASSSGQVSGGASDTQYF
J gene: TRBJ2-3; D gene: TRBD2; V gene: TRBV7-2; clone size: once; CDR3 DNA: TGTGCCAGCAGCTTATTGGCGGCTAGCGGGGGATACACAGATACGCAGTATTTT; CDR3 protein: CASSLLAASGGYTDTQYF
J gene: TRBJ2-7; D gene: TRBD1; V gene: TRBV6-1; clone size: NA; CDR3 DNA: TGTGCCAGCAGTGAAGGATGGGTGCGGACAGGGGGTTACGAGCAGTACTTC; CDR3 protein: CASSEGWVRTGGYEQYF
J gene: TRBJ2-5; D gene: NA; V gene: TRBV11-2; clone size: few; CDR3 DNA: TGTGCCAGCAGCCTCCAGTGGGGGCAAGAAGAGACCCAGTACTTC; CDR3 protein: CASSLQWGQEETQYF
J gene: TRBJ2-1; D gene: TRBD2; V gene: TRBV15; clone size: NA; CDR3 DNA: TGTGCCACCAGCAGAGGGGGCGGGAGTAGGAATGAGCAGTTCTTC; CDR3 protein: CATSRGGGSRNEQFF
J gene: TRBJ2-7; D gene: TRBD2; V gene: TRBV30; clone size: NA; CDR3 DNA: TGTGCCTGGAGTATACTAGCGGGAGGCGAGCAGTACTTC; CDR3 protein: CAWSILAGGEQYF
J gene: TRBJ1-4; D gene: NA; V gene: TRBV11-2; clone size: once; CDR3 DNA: TGTGCCAGCCGGGGATTAAGGAGAGGGAGAAATGAAAAACTGTTTTTT; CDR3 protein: CASRGLRRGRNEKLFF
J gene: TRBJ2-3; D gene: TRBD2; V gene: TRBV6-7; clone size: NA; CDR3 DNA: TGTGCCAGCAGTTACTTCCCGACTAGCGGGGGGCCGGAGATCAGCACAGATACGCAGTATTTT; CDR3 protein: CASSYFPTSGGPEISTDTQYF
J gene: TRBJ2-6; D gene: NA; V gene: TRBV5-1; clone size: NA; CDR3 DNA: TGCGCCAGCCGCACCGGGGGCTCTGGGGCCAACGTCCTGACTTTC; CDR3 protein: CASRTGGSGANVLTF
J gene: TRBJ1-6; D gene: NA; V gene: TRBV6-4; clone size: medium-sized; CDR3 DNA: TGTGCCAGCAGTGAAGTGGAGGGAGGCTCACCCCTCCACTTT; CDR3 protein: CASSEVEGGSPLHF
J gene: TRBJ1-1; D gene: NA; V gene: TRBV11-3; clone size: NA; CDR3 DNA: TGTGCCAGCAGCTTAGGGGCGGGCCTGAACACTGAAGCTTTCTTT; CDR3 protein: CASSLGAGLNTEAFF
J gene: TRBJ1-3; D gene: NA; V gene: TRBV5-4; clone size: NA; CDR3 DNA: TGTGCCAGCAGCTACCCGGGACGACAAGGAAACACCATATATTTT; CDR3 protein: CASSYPGRQGNTIYF
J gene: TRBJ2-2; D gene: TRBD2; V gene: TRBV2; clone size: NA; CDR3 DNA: TGTGCCAGCAGTTATAGCGGGGGGGACACCGGGGAGCTGTTTTTT; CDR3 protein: CASSYSGGDTGELFF
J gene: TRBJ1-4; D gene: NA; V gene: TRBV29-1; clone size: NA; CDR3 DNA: TGCAGCGTTGTTGAGGGATATGGTGAAAAACTGTTTTTT; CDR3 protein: CSVVEGYGEKLFF
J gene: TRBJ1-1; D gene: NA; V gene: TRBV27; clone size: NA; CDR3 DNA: TGTGCCAGCAGTTTTCGTGTGATGAACACTGAAGCTTTCTTT; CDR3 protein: CASSFRVMNTEAFF
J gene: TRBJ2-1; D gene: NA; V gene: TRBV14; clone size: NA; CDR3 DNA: TGTGCCAGCAGCAAAGGGGTCTACAATGAGCAGTTCTTC; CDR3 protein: CASSKGVYNEQFF
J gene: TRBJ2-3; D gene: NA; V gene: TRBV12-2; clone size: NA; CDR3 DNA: TGTGCAAGTCGCCATAGCGGGACCAGCACAGATACGCAGTATTTT; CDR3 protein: CASRHSGTSTDTQYF
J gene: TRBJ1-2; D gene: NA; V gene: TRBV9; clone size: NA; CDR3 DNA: TGTGCCAGCAGCGCCGCCGGGACGGACTTTGGAGGCTACACCTTC; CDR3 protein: CASSAAGTDFGGYTF
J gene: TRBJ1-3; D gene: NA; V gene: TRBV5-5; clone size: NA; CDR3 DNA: TGTGCCAGCAGCTTGGCCACTGCGGCTGGAAACACCATATATTTT; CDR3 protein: CASSLATAAGNTIYF
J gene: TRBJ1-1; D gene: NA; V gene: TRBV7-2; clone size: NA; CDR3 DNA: TGTGCCAGCACCCAGACGGGGAACACTGAAGCTTTCTTT; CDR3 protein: CASTQTGNTEAFF
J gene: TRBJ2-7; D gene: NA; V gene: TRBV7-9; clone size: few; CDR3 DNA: TGTGCCAGCAGCTTATTGGCGGAGCAGTACTTC; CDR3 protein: CASSLLAEQYF
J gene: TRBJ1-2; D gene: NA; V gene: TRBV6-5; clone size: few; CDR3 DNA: TGTGCCAGCAGTTTGGACAGCACCAACTATGGCTACACCTTC; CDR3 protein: CASSLDSTNYGYTF
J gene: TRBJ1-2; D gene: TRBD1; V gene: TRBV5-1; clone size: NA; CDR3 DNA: TGCGCCAGCAGCGTCACAGGGGGCGACTATGGCTACACCTTC; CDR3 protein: CASSVTGGDYGYTF
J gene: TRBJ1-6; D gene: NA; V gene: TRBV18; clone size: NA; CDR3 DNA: TGTGCCAGCTCACCACACCCGGGGACGGAGAGCTCCTATAATTCACCCCTCCACTTT; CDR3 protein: CASSPHPGTESSYNSPLHF
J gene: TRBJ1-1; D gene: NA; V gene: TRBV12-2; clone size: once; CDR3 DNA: TGTGCAAGTCGCTTAGCGAAAGGCGGGAGGGTTGAAGCTTTCTTT; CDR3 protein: CASRLAKGGRVEAFF
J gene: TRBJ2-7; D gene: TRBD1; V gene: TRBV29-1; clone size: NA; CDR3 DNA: TGCAGCGTGTACAGGGGGGCCGACTCCTACGAGCAGTACTTC; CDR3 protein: CSVYRGADSYEQYF
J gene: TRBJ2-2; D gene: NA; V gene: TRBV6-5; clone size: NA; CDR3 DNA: TGTGCCAGCACTGGGAACACCGGGGAGCTGTTTTTT; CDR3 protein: CASTGNTGELFF
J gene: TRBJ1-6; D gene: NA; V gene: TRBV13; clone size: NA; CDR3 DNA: TGTGCCAGCAGCTTGGGACTTCGAGACTCACCCCTCCACTTT; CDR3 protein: CASSLGLRDSPLHF
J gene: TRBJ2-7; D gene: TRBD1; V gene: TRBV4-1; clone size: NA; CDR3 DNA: TGCGCCAGCAGCCTCGGCAGGGACAGGGTCTACGAGCAGTACTTC; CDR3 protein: CASSLGRDRVYEQYF
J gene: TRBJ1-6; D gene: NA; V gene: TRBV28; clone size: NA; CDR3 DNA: TGTGCCAGCATCTCCTATACAGATTATAATTCACCCCTCCACTTT; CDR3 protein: CASISYTDYNSPLHF
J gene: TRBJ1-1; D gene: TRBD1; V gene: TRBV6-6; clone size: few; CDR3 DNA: TGTGCCAGCAGATCGACAGGGACTATCACTGAAGCTTTCTTT; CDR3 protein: CASRSTGTITEAFF
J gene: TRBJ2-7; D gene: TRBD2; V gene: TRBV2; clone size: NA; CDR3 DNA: TGTGCCAGCAGCGCAACAGCGGGGGAGCAGTACTTC; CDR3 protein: CASSATAGEQYF
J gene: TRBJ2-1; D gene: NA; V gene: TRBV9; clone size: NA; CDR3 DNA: TGTGCCAGCAGCGCCCAGGATATAGCCTACAATGAGCAGTTCTTC; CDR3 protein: CASSAQDIAYNEQFF
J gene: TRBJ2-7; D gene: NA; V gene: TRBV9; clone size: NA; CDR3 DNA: TGTGCCAGCAGCGTAGGCGCAACTAACCCCAACGAGCAGTACTTC; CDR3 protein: CASSVGATNPNEQYF
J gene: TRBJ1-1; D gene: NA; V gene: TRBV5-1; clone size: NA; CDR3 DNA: TGCGCCAGCGCCGTCAGCGCACACACTGAAGCTTTCTTT; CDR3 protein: CASAVSAHTEAFF
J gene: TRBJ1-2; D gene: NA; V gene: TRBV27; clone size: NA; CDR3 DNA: TGTGCCAGCAGTCCCTCGGAAGGTCCCTATGGCTACACCTTC; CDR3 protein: CASSPSEGPYGYTF
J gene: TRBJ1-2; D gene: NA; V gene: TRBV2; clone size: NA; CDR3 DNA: TGTGCCAGCAGTGTAATGGTAGCTCATGGCTACACCTTC; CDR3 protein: CASSVMVAHGYTF
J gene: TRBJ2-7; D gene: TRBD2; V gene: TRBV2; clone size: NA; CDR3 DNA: TGTGCCAGCAGTAGCGGGAGTTTGTCCTACGAGCAGTACTTC; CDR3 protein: CASSSGSLSYEQYF
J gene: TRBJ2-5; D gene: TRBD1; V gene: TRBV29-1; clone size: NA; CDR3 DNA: TGCAGCGTTGAGGGACAGCCTAGGGAGACCCAGTACTTC; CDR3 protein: CSVEGQPRETQYF
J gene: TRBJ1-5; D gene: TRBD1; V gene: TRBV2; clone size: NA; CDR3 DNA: TGTGCCAGCAGTTTTGACAGGGGGAGCAATCAGCCCCAGCATTTT; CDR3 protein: CASSFDRGSNQPQHF
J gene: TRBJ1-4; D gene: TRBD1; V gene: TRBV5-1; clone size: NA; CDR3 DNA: TGCGCCAGCAGCTTAGGGACAGGGGATGCAACTAATGAAAAACTGTTTTTT; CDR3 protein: CASSLGTGDATNEKLFF